A selection of T cell receptor beta chains follows, all from one sample in a study of blood T cell repertoires in COVID-19. Clones were sequenced by immunoSEQ multiplex PCR, and TCRdb holds only the in-frame ones, with some missing. The sample lists approximately 280,000 clones, around 89% seen once, with around 1.7% in the top ten. Sequenced sample: PBMCs or T cells enriched from blood (not recorded which). The receptors stem from a woman aged 18-30 years with acute COVID-19. The CDR3 runs from the conserved cysteine through the conserved F or W. A D gene is named only where the DNA matches it firmly. Clone size is given for some rows only: seen once, a few or many times, or a class if the clone is expanded.

DNA	CDR3	V	J	size	D	length
TGTGCCAGCAGCGTAGGACAGGGGAACTCCTACAATGAGCAGTTCTTC	CASSVGQGNSYNEQFF	TRBV9	TRBJ2-1	.	TRBD1	16
TGTGCCAGCTCACCCCACTCGCTCGGTGGTACTAGCTTCGCCTATACGCAGTATTTT	CASSPHSLGGTSFAYTQYF	TRBV18	TRBJ2-3	.	.	19
TGCGCCAGCAGCGAGGTAGCGGGAGTCTACAATGAGCAGTTCTTC	CASSEVAGVYNEQFF	TRBV5-1	TRBJ2-1	.	TRBD2	15
TGTGCCAGCAGCCAAGATAGGGCGGGGGTCTACTCTGGGGCCAACGTCCTGACTTTC	CASSQDRAGVYSGANVLTF	TRBV4-2	TRBJ2-6	.	TRBD2	19
TGTGCCAGCAGTTTGGCGACAGGGGGCGGCTACACCTTC	CASSLATGGGYTF	TRBV28	TRBJ1-2	.	TRBD1	13
TGTGCTAGTGGTTACACCCTCTACTCCGGGACAGGGTACAGGAACACTGAAGCTTTCTTT	CASGYTLYSGTGYRNTEAFF	TRBV12-5	TRBJ1-1	.	TRBD1	20
TGTGCCAGTAGTAGTTGGGCCGTCTCCTACGAGCAGTACTTC	CASSSWAVSYEQYF	TRBV19	TRBJ2-7	.	.	14
TGTGCCAGCAGCTTATCAGGGGATCTCCCCTACGAGCAGTACTTC	CASSLSGDLPYEQYF	TRBV7-2	TRBJ2-7	.	.	15
TGTGCCATCAGTGAGCCCGGACTAGCGGGAAACAATGAGCAGTTCTTC	CAISEPGLAGNNEQFF	TRBV10-3	TRBJ2-1	.	TRBD2	16
TGTGCCATCAGTGAGTCTTGGGCGTCCGGGGAGCTGTTTTTT	CAISESWASGELFF	TRBV10-3	TRBJ2-2	.	.	14
TGTGCCAGCAGTTTGGGACTAGCGGGAGAACTTGGCGAGCAGTACTTC	CASSLGLAGELGEQYF	TRBV5-6	TRBJ2-7	.	TRBD2	16
TGTGCCAGCAGTTCCCTGGAGACAGTAACCTACGAGCAGTACTTC	CASSSLETVTYEQYF	TRBV27	TRBJ2-7	once	.	15
TGTGCCAGCAGCTTGACCTTGACTAGCTCCGACCTCGGGGAGACCCAGTACTTC	CASSLTLTSSDLGETQYF	TRBV27	TRBJ2-5	.	TRBD2	18
TGTGCCAGCCAAGGGGGTCTCGACGAGCAGTACTTC	CASQGGLDEQYF	TRBV7-8	TRBJ2-7	.	.	12
TGCGCCAGCAGCTTGGACTACGGGGGTGGCAAAAACATTCAGTACTTC	CASSLDYGGGKNIQYF	TRBV5-1	TRBJ2-4	.	.	16
TGTGCCAGCAGTTTACGGACTAACGCCAACAATGAGCAGTTCTTC	CASSLRTNANNEQFF	TRBV27	TRBJ2-1	.	.	15
TGCGCCAGCAGCCTACAGGGGGCCTTAGGCAATGAGCAGTTCTTC	CASSLQGALGNEQFF	TRBV10-2	TRBJ2-1	.	TRBD1	15
TGTGCCAGCAGTTACTCCGGACAGGGATCGCGAGGCTACACCTTC	CASSYSGQGSRGYTF	TRBV6-5	TRBJ1-2	.	TRBD1	15
TGTGCCAGCAGCTTGGGGGTAGCGGGAGGACATATCTCCTACGAGCAGTACTTC	CASSLGVAGGHISYEQYF	TRBV5-4	TRBJ2-7	.	TRBD2	18
TGTGCCTGGAGTGGCTGGGACAGGGTTAATGAGCAGTTCTTC	CAWSGWDRVNEQFF	TRBV30	TRBJ2-1	.	TRBD1	14